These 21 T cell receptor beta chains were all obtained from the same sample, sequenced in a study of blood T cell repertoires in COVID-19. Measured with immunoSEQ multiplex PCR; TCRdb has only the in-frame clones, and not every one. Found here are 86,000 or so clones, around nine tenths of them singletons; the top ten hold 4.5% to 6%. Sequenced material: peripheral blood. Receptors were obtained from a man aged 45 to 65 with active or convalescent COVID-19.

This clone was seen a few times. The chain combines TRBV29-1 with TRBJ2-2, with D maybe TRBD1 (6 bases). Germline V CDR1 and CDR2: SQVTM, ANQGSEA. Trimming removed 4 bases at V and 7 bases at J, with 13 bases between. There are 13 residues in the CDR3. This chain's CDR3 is CSVAPGVGGELFF. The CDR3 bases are TGCAGCGTTGCGCCAGGGGTGGGCGGGGAGCTGTTTTTT.

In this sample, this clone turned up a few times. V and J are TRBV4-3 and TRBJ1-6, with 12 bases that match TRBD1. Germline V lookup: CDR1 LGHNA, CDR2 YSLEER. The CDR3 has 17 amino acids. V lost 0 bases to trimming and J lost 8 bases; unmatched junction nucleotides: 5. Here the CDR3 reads CASSQDGTGGVYSPLHF. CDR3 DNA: TGCGCCAGCAGCCAAGATGGGACAGGGGGCGTTTATTCACCCCTCCACTTT.

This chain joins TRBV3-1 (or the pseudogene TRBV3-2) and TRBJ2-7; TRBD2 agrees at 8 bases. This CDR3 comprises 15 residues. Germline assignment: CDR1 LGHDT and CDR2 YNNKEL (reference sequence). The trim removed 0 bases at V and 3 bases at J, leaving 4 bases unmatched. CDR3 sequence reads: CASSQEILADYEQYV. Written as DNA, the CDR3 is TGTGCCAGCAGCCAAGAGATACTAGCGGACTACGAGCAGTACGTC.

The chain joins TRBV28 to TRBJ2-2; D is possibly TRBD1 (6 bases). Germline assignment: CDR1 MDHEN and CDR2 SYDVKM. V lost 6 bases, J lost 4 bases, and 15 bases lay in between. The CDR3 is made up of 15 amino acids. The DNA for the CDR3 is TGTGCCAGCAGGAATACAGGGCACGGCACCGGGGAGCTGTTTTTT. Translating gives CASRNTGHGTGELFF. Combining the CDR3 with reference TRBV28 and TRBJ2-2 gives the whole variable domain DVKVTQSSRYLVKRTGEKVFLECVQDMDHENMFWYRQDPGLGLRLIYFSYDVKMKEKGDIPEGYSVSREKKERFSLILESASTNQTSMYLCASRNTGHGTGELFFGEGSRLTVL.

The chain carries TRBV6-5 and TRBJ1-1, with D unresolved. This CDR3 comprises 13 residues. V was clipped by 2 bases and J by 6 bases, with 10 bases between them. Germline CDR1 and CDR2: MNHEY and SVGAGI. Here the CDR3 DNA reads TGTGCCAGCAGTTACGGAGGGATCGCTGAAGCTTTCTTT. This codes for CASSYGGIAEAFF.

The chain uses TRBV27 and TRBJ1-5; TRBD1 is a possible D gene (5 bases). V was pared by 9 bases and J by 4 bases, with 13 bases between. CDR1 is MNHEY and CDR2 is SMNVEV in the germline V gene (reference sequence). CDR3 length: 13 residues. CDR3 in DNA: TGTGCCAGAATCCTGGGGCCTAATCAGCCCCAGCATTTT. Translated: CARILGPNQPQHF.

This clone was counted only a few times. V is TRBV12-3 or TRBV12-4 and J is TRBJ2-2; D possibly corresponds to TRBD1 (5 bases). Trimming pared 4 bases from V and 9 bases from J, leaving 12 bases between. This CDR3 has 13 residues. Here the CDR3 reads CASSSTADRELFF. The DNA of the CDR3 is TGTGCCAGCAGTTCGACAGCAGATCGGGAGCTGTTTTTT.

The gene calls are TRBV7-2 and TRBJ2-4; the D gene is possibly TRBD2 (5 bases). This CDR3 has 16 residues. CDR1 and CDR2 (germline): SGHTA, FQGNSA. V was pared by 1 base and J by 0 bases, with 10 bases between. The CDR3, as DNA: TGTGCCAGCAGCTTAGACCGGGAACGAGCCAAAAACATTCAGTACTTC. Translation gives CASSLDRERAKNIQYF.

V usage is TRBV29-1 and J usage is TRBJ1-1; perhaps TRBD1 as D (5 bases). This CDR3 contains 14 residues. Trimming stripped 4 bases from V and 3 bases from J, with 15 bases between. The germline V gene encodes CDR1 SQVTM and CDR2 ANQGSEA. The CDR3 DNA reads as TGCAGCGTTGTCAGGGATAGTATGGACACTGAAGCTTTCTTT. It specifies CSVVRDSMDTEAFF.

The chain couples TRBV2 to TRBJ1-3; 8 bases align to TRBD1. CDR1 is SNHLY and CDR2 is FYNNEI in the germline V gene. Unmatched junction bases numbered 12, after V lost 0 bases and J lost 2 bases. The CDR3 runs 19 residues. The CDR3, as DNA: TGTGCCAGCAGTGAAGCGGGTGGGACAGGCGGCACCACTGGAAACACCATATATTTT. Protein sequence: CASSEAGGTGGTTGNTIYF.

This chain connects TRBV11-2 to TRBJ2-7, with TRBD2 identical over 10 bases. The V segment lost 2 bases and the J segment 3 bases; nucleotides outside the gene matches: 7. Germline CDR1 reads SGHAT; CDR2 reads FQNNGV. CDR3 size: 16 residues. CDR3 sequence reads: CASSLKRASGGYEQYF. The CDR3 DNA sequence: TGTGCCAGCAGCTTAAAGCGTGCTAGCGGGGGCTACGAGCAGTACTTC.

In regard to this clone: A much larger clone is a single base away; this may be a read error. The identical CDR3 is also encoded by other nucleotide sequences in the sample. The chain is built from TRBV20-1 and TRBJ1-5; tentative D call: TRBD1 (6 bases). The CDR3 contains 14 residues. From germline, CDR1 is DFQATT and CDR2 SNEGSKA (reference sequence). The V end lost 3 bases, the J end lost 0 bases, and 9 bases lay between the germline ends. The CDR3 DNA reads TGCAGTGCTAGTAGGACAGATAGCAATCAGCCCCAGCATTTT. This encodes CSASRTDSNQPQHF.

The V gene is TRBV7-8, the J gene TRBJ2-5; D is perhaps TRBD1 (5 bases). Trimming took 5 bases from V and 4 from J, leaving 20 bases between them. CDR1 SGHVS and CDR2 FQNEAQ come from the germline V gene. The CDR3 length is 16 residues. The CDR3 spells CASSLLNQGNGETQYF. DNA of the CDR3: TGTGCCAGCAGCCTCCTCAATCAGGGAAACGGAGAGACCCAGTACTTC.

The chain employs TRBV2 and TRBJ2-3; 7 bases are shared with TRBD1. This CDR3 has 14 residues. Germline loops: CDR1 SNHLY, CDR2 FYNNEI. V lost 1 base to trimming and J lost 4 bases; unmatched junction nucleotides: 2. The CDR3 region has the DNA TGTGCCAGCAGTGAAGGAGGGGGCGCAGATACGCAGTATTTT. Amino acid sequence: CASSEGGGADTQYF.

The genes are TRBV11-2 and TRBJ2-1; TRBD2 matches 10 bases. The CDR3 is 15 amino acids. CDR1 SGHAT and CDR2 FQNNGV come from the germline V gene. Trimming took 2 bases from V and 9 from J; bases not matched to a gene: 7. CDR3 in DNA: TGTGCCAGCAGCTTAATAGCGGGGGGCCGGGGTGAGCAGTTCTTC. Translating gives CASSLIAGGRGEQFF.

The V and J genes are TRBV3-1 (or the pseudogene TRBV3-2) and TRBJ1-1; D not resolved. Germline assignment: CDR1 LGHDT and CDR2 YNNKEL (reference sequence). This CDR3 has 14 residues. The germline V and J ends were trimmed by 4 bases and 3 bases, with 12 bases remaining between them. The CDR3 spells CASSPLRGDTEAFF. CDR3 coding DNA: TGTGCCAGCAGCCCTTTAAGAGGAGACACTGAAGCTTTCTTT.

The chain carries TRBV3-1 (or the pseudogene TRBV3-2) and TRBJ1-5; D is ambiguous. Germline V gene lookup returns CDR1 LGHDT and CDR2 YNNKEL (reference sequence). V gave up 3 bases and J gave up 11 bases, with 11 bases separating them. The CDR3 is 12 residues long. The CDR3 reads CASSHPERAQHF. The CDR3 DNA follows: TGTGCCAGCAGCCACCCAGAGAGGGCCCAGCATTTT.

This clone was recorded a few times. The CDR3 DNA sequence: TGCGCCAGCAGCAACCTGGGGGACAGGGTTCACGATGGCTACACCTTC. This codes for CASSNLGDRVHDGYTF. This chain links TRBV5-1 with TRBJ1-2; 9 bases fit TRBD1. This CDR3 comprises 16 residues. V dropped 4 bases and J dropped 6; count of bases not matched to a gene: 13. Looked up from germline, CDR1 is SGHRS and CDR2 is YFSETQ.

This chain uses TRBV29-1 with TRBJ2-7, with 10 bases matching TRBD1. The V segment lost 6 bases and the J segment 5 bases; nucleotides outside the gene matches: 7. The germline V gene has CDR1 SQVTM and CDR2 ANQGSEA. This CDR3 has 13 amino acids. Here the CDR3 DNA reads TGCAGCGTGGGGGGACAGGGGAAGAACGAGCAGTACTTC. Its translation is CSVGGQGKNEQYF.

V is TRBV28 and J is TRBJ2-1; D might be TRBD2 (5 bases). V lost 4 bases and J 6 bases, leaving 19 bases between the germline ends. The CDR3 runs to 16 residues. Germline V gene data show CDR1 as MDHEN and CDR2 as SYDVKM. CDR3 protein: CASSSQTQPGFNEQFF. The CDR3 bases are TGTGCCAGCAGTTCCCAGACACAACCGGGATTCAATGAGCAGTTCTTC.

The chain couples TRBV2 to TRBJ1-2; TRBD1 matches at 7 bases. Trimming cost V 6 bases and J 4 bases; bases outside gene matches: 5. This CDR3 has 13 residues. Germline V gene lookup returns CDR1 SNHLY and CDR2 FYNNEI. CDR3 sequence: CASSRGFGYGYTF. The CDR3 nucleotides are TGTGCCAGCAGCAGGGGGTTCGGCTATGGCTACACCTTC.